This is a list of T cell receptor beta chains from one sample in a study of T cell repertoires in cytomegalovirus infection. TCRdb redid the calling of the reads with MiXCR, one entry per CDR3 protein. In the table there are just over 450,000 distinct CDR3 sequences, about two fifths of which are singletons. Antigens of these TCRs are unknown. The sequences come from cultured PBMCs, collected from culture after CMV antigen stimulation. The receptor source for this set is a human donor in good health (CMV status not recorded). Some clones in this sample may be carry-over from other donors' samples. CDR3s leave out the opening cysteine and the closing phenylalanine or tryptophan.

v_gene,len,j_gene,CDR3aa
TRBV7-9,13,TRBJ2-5,ASSPRTQRQETQY
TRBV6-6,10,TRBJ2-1,ASRDRRGVTF
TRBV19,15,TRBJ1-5,ASLQWDRGRGVQPQH
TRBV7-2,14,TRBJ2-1,ASSLARGGAYNEQF
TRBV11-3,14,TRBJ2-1,ASSTRTSGGNNEQF
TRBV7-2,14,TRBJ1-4,ASSPGALATNEKLF
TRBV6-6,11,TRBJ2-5,ASSYPGEETQY
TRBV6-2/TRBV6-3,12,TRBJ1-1,ASSYPRQNTEAF
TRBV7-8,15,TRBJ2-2,ASSLGARRGRTGELF
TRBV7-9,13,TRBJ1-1,ASSPPGGRETEAF
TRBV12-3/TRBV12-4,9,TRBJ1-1,ASTKWAEAF
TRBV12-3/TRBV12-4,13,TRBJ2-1,ASSLLAPPTYEQF
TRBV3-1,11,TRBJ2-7,ASSQDKRTKQY
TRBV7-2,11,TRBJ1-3,ASSLGASVTIY
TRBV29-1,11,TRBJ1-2,SVEGRANYGYT
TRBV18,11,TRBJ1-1,ASSRDGNTEAF
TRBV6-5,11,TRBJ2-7,ATSDQSSYEQY
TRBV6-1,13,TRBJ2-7,ASSEELGGSYEQY
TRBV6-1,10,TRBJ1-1,ASSNGDTEAF
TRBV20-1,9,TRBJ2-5,SASLAETQY
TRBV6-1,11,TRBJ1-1,ASSQWRDTEAF
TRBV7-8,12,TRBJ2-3,ASSPAGDTDTQY
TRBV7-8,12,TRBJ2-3,ASSLFDSTDTQY
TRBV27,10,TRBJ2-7,ASSIVGLEQY
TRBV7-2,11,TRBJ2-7,ASSLEYAREQY
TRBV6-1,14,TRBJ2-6,ASSSAWNSGANVLT
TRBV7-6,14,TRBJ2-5,ASSRRGGGAGETQY
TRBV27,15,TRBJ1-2,ASSLSAGGLIWDGYT
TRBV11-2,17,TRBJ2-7,ASSPPGRPTPRSSYEQY
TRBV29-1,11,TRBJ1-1,SATGSMNTEAF
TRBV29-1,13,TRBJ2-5,SVVIAGGPTETQY
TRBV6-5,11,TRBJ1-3,ASSTRDRNTIY
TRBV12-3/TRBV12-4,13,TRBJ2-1,ASSHLAEFYNEQF
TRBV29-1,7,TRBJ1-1,SVESGMV
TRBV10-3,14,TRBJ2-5,AISEPGAPSGETQY
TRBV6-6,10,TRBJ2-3,ASRDDRDTQY
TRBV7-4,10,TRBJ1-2,ASSLGSERYT
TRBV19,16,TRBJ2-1,ASSIDYPGTTILNEQF
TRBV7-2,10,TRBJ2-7,ASSRTLYEQY
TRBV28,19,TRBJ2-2,ASTRGLAGGLRLLNTGELF
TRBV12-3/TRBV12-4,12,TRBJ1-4,ASSEDGLSEKLF
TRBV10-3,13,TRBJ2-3,AIKPGQGFTDTQY
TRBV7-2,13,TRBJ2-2,ASSPGTGGIGELF
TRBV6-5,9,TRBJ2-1,ASSTLLVAF
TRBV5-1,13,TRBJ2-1,ASSDPHAVGGEQF
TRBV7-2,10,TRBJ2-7,ASSLYPAEQY
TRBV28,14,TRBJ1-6,ASAPGGHRPESPLH
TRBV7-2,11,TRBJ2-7,ASSTSVMNEQY
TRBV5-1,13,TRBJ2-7,ASSLMLVGADEQY
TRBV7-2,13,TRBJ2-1,ASSVTSGGYNEQF
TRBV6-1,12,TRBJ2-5,ASSGQGGQETQY
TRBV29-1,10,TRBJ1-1,SVGLRGTEAF
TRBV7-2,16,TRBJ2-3,ASSPSGRGLTSTDTQY
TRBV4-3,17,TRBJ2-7,ASSSRLAGPSPLSYEQY
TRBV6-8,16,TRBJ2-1,ASSDGGPSGRAYNEQF